This TCR beta chain was sequenced in a study of blood T cell repertoires in COVID-19. About the study: COVID-19 samples collected from the United States, Italy and Spain covered acute and convalescent phases. Sample material is recorded as cDNA or gDNA derived from T cells, B-cell-depleted T cells, or PBMCs.

In the original workflow: Amplifying reference gene primers gave estimates of nucleated cell counts. TCRdb's table, derived via immunoSEQ multiplex PCR, lists solely in-frame clones and lacks some. V, J and clone size are those of that table, while D and trimming were read from the DNA. The sample shows about 310,000 clones, around 86% of them seen only once. Clinical history reported by participants formed the basis on which cohorts were assigned. The CDR3 loop spans 15 amino acids. J lost 4 bases, V lost 1 base, and 3 bases had no gene match. CDR1 is SGHTA and CDR2 is FQGNSA in the germline V gene. The sequence was collected from a man in his 60s who had recovered from COVID-19. Sequenced sample: PBMCs or T cells enriched from blood (not recorded which). This chain joins TRBV7-2 and TRBJ2-2, with 7 bases fitting TRBD2. The CDR3 region is CASSLGLAGTGELFF. CDR3 coding DNA: TGTGCCAGCAGCTTAGGACTAGCAGGCACCGGGGAGCTGTTTTTT.